This TCR beta chain was identified during a study of CD8 T cells in acute hepatitis C reinfection. The study, taken as a whole, reports: Overrepresentation in the naive pool did not explain the preferential TRBV04 and TRBV06 usage seen in all groups. Diversity was high, without significant differences between resolver and chronic groups.

V was clipped by 5 bases and J by 4 bases, with 8 bases between them. CDR1 is SQVTM, CDR2 ANQGSEA, per germline. The CDR3 is 12 amino acids. For this clone: Its antigen is as yet unknown.

The sample's time point: naive CD8 control sorted from an acute-time-point sample. The method was immunoSEQ multiplex PCR; TCRdb's version includes in-frame clones alone and lacks a portion of them. Of about 40,000 clones listed, 80% to 90% were seen once; the top ten hold about 10%. The TCR was taken from a woman aged 18-29 years who spontaneously cleared hepatitis C infection. What was sequenced was naive CD8+ T cells from PBMCs. The chain recombines TRBV29-1 with TRBJ1-4; tentatively, D is TRBD1 (6 bases). CDR3 residues: CSVRTDNEKLFF. CDR3 bases: TGCAGCGTTAGGACAGATAATGAAAAACTGTTTTTT. Full variable domain (remainder filled in from reference TRBV29-1 and TRBJ1-4): SAVISQKPSRDICQRGTSLTIQCQVDSQVTMMFWYRQQPGQSLTLIATANQGSEATYESGFVIDKFPISRPNLTFSTLTVSNMSPEDSSIYLCSVRTDNEKLFFGSGTQLSVL.